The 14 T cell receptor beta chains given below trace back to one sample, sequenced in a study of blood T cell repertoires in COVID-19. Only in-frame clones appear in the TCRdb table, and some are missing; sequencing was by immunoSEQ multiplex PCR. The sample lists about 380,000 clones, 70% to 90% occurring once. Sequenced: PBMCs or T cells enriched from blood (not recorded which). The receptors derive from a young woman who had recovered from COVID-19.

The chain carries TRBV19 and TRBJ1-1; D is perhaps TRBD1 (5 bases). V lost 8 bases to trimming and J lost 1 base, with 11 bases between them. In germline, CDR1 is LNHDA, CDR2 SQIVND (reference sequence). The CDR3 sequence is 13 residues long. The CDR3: CASSNDRNTEAFF. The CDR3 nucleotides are TGTGCCAGTTCGAATGACAGGAACACTGAAGCTTTCTTT.

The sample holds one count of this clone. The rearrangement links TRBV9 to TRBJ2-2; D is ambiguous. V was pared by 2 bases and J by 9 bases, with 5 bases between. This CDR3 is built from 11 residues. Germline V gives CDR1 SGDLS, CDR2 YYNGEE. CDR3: CASSVGRELFF. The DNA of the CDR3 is TGTGCCAGCAGCGTGGGCCGGGAGCTGTTTTTT. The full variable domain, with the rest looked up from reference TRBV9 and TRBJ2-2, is DSGVTQTPKHLITATGQRVTLRCSPRSGDLSVYWYQQSLDQGLQFLIQYYNGEERAKGNILERFSAQQFPDLHSELNLSSLELGDSALYFCASSVGRELFFGEGSRLTVL.

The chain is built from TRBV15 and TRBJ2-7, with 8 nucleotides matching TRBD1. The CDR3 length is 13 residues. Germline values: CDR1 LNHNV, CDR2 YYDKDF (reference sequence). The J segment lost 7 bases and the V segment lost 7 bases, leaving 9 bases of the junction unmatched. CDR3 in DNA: TGTGCCACCAAAAGGCAGGGGGCGCGGGAGCAGTACTTC. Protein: CATKRQGAREQYF.

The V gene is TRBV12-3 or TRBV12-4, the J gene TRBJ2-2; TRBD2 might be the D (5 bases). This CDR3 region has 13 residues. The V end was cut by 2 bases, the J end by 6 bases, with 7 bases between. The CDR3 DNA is TGTGCCAGCAGTTTACTGGAGGCCGGGGAGCTGTTTTTT. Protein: CASSLLEAGELFF.

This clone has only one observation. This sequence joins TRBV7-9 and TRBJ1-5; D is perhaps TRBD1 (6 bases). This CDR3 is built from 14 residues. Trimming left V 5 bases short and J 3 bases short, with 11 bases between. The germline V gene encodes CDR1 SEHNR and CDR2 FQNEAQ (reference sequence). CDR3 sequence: CASSLTGPNQPQHF. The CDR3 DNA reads TGTGCCAGCAGCCTAACAGGGCCCAATCAGCCCCAGCATTTT.

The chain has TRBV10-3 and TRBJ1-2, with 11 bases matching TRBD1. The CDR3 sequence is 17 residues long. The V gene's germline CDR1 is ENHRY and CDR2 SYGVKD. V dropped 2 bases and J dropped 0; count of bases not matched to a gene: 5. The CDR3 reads CAISERTGGSSNYGYTF. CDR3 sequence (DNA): TGTGCCATCAGTGAGAGGACAGGGGGCTCTTCTAACTATGGCTACACCTTC.

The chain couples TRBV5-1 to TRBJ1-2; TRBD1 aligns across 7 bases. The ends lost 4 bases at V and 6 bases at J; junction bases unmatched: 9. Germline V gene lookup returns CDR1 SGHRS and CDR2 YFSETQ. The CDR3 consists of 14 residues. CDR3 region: CASSGDREGNGYTF. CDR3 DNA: TGCGCCAGCAGCGGAGACAGGGAAGGGAATGGCTACACCTTC.

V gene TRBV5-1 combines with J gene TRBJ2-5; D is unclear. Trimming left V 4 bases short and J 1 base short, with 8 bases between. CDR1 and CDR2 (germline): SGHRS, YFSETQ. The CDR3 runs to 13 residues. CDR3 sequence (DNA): TGCGCCAGCAGCGTCCGACTCCAAGAGACCCAGTACTTC. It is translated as CASSVRLQETQYF.

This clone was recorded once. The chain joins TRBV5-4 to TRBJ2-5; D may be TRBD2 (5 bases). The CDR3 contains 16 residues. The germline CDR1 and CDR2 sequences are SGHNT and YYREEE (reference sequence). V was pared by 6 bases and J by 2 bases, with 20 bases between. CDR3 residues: CASTIKGSRTQETQYF. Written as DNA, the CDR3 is TGTGCCAGCACCATAAAGGGCAGCCGGACTCAAGAGACCCAGTACTTC. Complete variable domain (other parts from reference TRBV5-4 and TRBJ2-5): ETGVTQSPTHLIKTRGQQVTLRCSSQSGHNTVSWYQQALGQGPQFIFQYYREEENGRGNFPPRFSGLQFPNYSSELNVNALELDDSALYLCASTIKGSRTQETQYFGPGTRLLVL.

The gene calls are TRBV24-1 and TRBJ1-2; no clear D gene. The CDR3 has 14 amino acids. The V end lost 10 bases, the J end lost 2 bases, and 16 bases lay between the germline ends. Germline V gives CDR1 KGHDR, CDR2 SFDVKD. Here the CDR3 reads CATSPVSDNYGYTF. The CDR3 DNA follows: TGTGCCACTAGCCCCGTTTCCGACAACTATGGCTACACCTTC.

DNA for the CDR3: TGTGCCAGCAGCTTTTTTGCCCTTTCTAGCGGCTTCGCCGGGGAGCTGTTTTTT. Protein: CASSFFALSSGFAGELFF. The rearrangement links TRBV7-3 to TRBJ2-2, with 7 bases aligning to TRBD2. The V segment lost 3 bases and the J segment 6 bases; nucleotides outside the gene matches: 16. CDR3 size: 18 residues. Germline CDR1 is SGHTA and CDR2 is FQGTGA.

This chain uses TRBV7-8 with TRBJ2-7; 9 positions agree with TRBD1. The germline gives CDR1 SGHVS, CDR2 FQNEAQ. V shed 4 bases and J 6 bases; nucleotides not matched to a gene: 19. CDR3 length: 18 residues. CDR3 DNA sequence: TGTGCCAGCAGCTACAGTATCCTACCGGGACAGGGTCTCGTCGAGCAGTACTTC. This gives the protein CASSYSILPGQGLVEQYF.

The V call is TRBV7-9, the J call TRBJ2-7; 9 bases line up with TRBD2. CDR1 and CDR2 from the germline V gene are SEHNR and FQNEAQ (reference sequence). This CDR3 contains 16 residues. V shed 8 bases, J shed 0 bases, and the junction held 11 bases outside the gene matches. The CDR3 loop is CASRSTLAGNSYEQYF. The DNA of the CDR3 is TGTGCCAGCCGCAGCACCCTAGCGGGGAACTCCTACGAGCAGTACTTC.

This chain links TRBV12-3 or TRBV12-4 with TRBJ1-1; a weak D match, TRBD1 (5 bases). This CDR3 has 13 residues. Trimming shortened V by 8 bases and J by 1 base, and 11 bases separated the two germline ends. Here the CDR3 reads CASAYTGNTEAFF. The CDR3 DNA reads TGTGCCAGCGCATACACAGGGAACACTGAAGCTTTCTTT.